This TCR beta chain appears in the sequencing data of a study of cytomegalovirus exposure and HLA in healthy donors. Germline V lookup: CDR1 SQVTM, CDR2 ANQGSEA. The CDR3 consists of 13 residues. Trimming took off 1 base at V and 7 bases at J, with 13 bases between the two ends. Primers included in the PCR were 60 Vbeta and 13 Jbeta primers. Libraries were prepared by immunoSEQ multiplex PCR; TCRdb keeps only in-frame clonotypes and omits some of them. This sample has under 70,000 clones; 60% to 80% occur once, and the top ten carry about 5.5%. The chain is built from TRBV29-1 and TRBJ2-5, with TRBD1 as a possible D gene (5 bases). What was sequenced was PBMCs. The clonotype comes from a male donor in good health and CMV-seropositive. CDR3 loop: CSVEGQGGVTQYF. As DNA, the CDR3 is TGCAGCGTTGAAGGGCAGGGTGGAGTGACCCAGTACTTC.